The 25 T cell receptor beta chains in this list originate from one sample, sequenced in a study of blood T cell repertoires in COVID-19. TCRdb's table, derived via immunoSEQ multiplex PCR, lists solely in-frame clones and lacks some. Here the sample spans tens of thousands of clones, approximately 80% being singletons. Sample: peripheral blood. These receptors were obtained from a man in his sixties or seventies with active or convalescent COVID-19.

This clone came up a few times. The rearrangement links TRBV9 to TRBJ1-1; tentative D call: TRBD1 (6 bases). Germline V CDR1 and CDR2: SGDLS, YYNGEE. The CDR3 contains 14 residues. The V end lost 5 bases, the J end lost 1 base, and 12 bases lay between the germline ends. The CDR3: CASRRGNGNTEAFF. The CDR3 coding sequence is TGTGCCAGCAGGAGGGGGAATGGGAACACTGAAGCTTTCTTT. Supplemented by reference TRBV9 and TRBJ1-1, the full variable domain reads DSGVTQTPKHLITATGQRVTLRCSPRSGDLSVYWYQQSLDQGLQFLIQYYNGEERAKGNILERFSAQQFPDLHSELNLSSLELGDSALYFCASRRGNGNTEAFFGQGTRLTVV.

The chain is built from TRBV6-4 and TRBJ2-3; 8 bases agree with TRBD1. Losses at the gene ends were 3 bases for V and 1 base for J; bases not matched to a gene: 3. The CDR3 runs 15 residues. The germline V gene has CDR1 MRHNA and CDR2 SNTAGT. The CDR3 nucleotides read TGTGCCAGCAGTGAGCAGGGGGCTGGCACAGATACGCAGTATTTT. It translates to CASSEQGAGTDTQYF.

CDR3 nucleotide sequence: TGTGCCAGCAGCTTATCGGGAACCGCCAGCAGGGGAAAACTGTTTTTT. Translated, it gives CASSLSGTASRGKLFF. The chain uses TRBV11-2 and TRBJ1-4, with D possibly being TRBD1 (6 bases). The CDR3 consists of 16 residues. The V gene lost 2 bases and the J gene lost 10 bases, with 20 bases spanning the gap. The germline V gene encodes CDR1 SGHAT and CDR2 FQNNGV.

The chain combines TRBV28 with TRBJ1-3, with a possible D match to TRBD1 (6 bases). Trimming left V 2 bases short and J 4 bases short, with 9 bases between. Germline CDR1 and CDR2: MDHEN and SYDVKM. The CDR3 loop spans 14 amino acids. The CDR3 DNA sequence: TGTGCCAGCAGTTTAAGGACAGAAGGAAACACCATATATTTT. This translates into CASSLRTEGNTIYF.

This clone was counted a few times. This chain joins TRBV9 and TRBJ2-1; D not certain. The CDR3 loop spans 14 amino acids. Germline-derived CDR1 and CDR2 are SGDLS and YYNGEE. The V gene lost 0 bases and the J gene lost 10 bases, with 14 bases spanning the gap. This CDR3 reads CASSVASIAREQFF. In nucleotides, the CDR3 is TGTGCCAGCAGCGTAGCGAGCATAGCAAGGGAGCAGTTCTTC.

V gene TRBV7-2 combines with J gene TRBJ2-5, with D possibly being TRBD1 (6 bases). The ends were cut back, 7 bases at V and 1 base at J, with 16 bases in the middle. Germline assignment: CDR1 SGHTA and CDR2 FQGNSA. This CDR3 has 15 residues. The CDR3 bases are TGTGCCAGCAACAAACTAGACAGGCGCCAAGAGACCCAGTACTTC. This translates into CASNKLDRRQETQYF.

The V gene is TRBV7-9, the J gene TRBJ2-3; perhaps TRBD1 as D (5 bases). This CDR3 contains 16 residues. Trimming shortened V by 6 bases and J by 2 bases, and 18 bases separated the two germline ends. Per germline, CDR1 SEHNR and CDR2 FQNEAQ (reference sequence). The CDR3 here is CASRGRENPYTDTQYF. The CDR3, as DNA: TGTGCCAGCAGAGGCAGGGAAAACCCTTACACAGATACGCAGTATTTT.

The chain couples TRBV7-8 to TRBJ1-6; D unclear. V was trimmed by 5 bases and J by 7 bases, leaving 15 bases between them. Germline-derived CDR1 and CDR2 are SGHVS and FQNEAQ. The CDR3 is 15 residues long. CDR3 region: CASSPNRSGNSPLHF. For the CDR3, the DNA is TGTGCCAGCAGCCCAAATCGGTCGGGGAATTCACCCCTCCACTTT. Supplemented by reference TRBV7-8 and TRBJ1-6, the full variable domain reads GAGVSQSPRYKVAKRGQDVALRCDPISGHVSLFWYQQALGQGPEFLTYFQNEAQLDKSGLPSDRFFAERPEGSVSTLKIQRTQQEDSAVYLCASSPNRSGNSPLHFGNGTRLTVT.

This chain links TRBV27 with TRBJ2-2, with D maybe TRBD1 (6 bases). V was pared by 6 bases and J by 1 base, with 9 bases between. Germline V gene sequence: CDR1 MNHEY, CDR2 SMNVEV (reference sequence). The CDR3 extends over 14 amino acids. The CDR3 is CASSKTGNTGELFF. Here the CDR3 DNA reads TGTGCCAGCAGCAAGACAGGGAACACCGGGGAGCTGTTTTTT.

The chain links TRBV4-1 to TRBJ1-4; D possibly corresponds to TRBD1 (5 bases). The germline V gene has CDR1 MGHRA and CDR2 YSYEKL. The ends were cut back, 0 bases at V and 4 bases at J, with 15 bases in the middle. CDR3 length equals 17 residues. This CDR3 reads CASSQDNQGIGNEKLFF. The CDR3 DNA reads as TGCGCCAGCAGCCAAGATAACCAGGGCATAGGTAATGAAAAACTGTTTTTT.

CDR3 DNA sequence: TGTGCCAGCAGTTTCAAGGGGGTCAATTCACCCCTCCACTTT. Translation gives CASSFKGVNSPLHF. V and J are TRBV27 and TRBJ1-6, with D perhaps TRBD1 (6 bases). Germline V gene lookup returns CDR1 MNHEY and CDR2 SMNVEV (reference sequence). Trimming cost V 3 bases and J 7 bases, with 10 bases left between them. This CDR3 comprises 14 residues.

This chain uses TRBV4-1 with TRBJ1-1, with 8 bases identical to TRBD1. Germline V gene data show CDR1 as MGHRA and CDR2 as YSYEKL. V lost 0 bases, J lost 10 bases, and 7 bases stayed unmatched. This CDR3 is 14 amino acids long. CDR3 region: CASSQEQGARGAFF. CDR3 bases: TGCGCCAGCAGCCAAGAGCAGGGGGCGAGAGGAGCTTTCTTT.

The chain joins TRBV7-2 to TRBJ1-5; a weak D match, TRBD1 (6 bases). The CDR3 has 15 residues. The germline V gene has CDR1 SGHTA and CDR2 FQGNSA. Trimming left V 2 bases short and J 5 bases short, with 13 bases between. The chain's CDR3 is CASSLTRDTYQPQHF. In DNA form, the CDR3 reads TGTGCCAGCAGCTTAACCCGGGACACCTATCAGCCCCAGCATTTT.

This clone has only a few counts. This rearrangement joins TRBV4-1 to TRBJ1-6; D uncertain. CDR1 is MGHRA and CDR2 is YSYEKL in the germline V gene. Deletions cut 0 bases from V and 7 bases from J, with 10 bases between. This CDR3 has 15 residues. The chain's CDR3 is CASSQEEGRNSPLHF. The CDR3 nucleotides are TGCGCCAGCAGCCAAGAAGAGGGTAGGAATTCACCCCTCCACTTT.

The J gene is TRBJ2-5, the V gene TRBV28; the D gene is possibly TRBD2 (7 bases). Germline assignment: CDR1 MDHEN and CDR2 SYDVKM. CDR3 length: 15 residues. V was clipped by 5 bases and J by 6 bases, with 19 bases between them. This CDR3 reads CASSIRGASLKTQYF. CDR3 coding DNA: TGTGCCAGCAGTATCCGGGGGGCCTCGCTTAAGACCCAGTACTTC.

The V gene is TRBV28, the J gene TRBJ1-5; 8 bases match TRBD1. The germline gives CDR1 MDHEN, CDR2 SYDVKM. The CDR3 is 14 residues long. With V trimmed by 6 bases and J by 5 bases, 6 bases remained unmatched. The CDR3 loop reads CASSIPGGDQPQHF. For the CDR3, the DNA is TGTGCCAGCAGCATTCCAGGGGGCGATCAGCCCCAGCATTTT.

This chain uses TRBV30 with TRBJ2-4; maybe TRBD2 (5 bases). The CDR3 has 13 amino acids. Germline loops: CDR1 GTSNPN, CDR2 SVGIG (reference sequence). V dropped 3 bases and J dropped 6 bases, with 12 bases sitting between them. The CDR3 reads CAWRKAASNIQYF. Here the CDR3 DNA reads TGTGCCTGGAGGAAAGCGGCATCAAACATTCAGTACTTC.

CDR3 coding DNA: TGTGCCAGCAGCTTCTCCGGGGGGAACTATGGCTACACCTTC. Protein product: CASSFSGGNYGYTF. The chain employs TRBV11-2 and TRBJ1-2; tentative D call: TRBD1 (5 bases). CDR1 is SGHAT, CDR2 FQNNGV, per germline. This CDR3 contains 14 residues. The ends were cut back, 3 bases at V and 2 bases at J, with 10 bases in the middle.

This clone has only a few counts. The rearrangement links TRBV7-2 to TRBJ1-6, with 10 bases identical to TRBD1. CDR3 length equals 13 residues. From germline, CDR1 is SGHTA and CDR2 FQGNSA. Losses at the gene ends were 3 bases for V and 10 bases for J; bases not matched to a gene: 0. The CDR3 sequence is CASSLTGGSPLHF. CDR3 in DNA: TGTGCCAGCAGCTTGACAGGGGGCTCACCCCTCCACTTT.

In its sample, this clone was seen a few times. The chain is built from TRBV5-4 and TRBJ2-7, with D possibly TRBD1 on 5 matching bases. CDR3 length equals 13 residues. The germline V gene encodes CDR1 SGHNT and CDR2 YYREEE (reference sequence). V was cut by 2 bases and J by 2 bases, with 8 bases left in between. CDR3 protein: CASSFKGTYEQYF. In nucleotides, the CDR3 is TGTGCCAGCAGCTTTAAGGGGACCTACGAGCAGTACTTC.

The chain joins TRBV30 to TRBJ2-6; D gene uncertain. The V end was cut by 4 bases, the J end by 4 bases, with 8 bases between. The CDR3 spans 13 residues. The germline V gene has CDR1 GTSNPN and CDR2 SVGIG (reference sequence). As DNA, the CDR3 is TGTGCCTGGATATTGGCCGGGGCCAACGTCCTGACTTTC. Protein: CAWILAGANVLTF.

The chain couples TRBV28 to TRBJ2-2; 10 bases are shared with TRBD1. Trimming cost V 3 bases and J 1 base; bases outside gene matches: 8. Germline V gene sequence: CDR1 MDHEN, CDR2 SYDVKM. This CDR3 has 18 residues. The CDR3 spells CASSFSGTGAVNTGELFF. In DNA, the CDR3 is TGTGCCAGCAGTTTTTCCGGGACAGGGGCGGTGAACACCGGGGAGCTGTTTTTT.

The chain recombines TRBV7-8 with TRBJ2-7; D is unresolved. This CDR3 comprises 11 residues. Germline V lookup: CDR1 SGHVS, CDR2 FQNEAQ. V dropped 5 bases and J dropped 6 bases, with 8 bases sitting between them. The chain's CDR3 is CASSPGREQYF. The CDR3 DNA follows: TGTGCCAGCAGCCCAGGCCGCGAGCAGTACTTC.

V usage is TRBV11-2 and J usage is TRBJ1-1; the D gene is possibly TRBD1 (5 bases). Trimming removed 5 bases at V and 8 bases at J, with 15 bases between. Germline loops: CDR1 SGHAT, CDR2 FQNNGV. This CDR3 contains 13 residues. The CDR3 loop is CASSNFRDSEAFF. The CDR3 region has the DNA TGTGCCAGCAGCAACTTTCGGGACTCCGAAGCTTTCTTT. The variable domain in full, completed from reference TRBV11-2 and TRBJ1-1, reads EAGVAQSPRYKIIEKRQSVAFWCNPISGHATLYWYQQILGQGPKLLIQFQNNGVVDDSQLPKDRFSAERLKGVDSTLKIQPAKLEDSAVYLCASSNFRDSEAFFGQGTRLTVV.

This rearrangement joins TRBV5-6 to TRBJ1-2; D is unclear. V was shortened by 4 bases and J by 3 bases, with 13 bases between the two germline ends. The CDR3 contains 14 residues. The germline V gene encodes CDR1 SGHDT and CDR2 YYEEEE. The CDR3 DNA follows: TGTGCCAGCAGCATCCTCGGGGAGGACTATGGCTACACCTTC. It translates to CASSILGEDYGYTF.